These T cell receptor beta chains were read from a single sample in a study of shared clonotypes between healthy human individuals. Sequenced by immunoSEQ multiplex PCR; TCRdb stores in-frame clones only, minus some. Found here are about 1,500,000 clones, roughly 96% of them singletons; the top ten hold 0.95% to 1.5%. Sequenced input: naive CD4+ T cells sorted from blood. Source of these receptors: a man younger than 40 in good health. Both conserved end residues are part of each CDR3. A D gene is named only where the DNA matches it firmly. Size is omitted from some rows. Given values are once, few, many or a class for expanded clones.

TRBV6-5	.	.	TRBJ1-1	TGTGCCAGCAGTTTCCGCCCAGCTAACACTGAAGCTTTCTTT	CASSFRPANTEAFF
TRBV28	TRBD1	.	TRBJ1-1	TGTGCCAGCGTCCGGGACAGTTTGAACACTGAAGCTTTCTTT	CASVRDSLNTEAFF
TRBV19	.	.	TRBJ2-1	TGTGCCAGTATCCCGGGAGCTAGTTCCTACAATGAGCAGTTCTTC	CASIPGASSYNEQFF
TRBV6-5	.	.	TRBJ2-3	TGTGCCAGCAGTTCCCCGCTTACGCAGTATTTT	CASSSPLTQYF
TRBV2	TRBD1	once	TRBJ2-7	TGTGCCAGTAAAACCGGGACAGGGTCCTACGAGCAGTACTTC	CASKTGTGSYEQYF
TRBV5-5	TRBD2	once	TRBJ2-7	TGTGCCAGCAGCCTGCACAGGGGACTAGCGGGAAGCCTACCTAACGAGCAGTACTTC	CASSLHRGLAGSLPNEQYF
TRBV25-1	TRBD1	.	TRBJ1-1	TGTGCCAGCAGCCCGGGACAGGGGCTCACTGGGGCTTTCTTT	CASSPGQGLTGAFF
TRBV13	TRBD2	.	TRBJ2-7	TGTGCCAGCAGTTTTTCCGGGGGCCTAGCGGGAGGGATATCCTACGAGCAGTACTTC	CASSFSGGLAGGISYEQYF
TRBV18	.	.	TRBJ2-5	TGTGCCAGCTCACCACCGGTCGGACAGCGCCAAGAGACCCAGTACTTC	CASSPPVGQRQETQYF
TRBV4-1	TRBD2	.	TRBJ2-2	TGCGCCAGCAGCCTCCATCTAGCGGGAGGACAAACCGGGGAGCTGTTTTTT	CASSLHLAGGQTGELFF
TRBV6-1	.	.	TRBJ2-5	TGTGCCAGCCGGGGTCACTATAACTCCCAAGAGACCCAGTACTTC	CASRGHYNSQETQYF
TRBV27	TRBD2	.	TRBJ2-7	TGTGCCAGCAGTTTGACTAGCGGGAGATACGAGCAGTACTTC	CASSLTSGRYEQYF
TRBV28	.	.	TRBJ2-6	TGTGCCATAATTGGGGCCAACGTCCTGACTTTC	CAIIGANVLTF
TRBV4-2	.	.	TRBJ2-1	TGTGCCAGCAGCCAAGGGCGATCCAAGACCCCCAATGAGCAGTTCTTC	CASSQGRSKTPNEQFF
TRBV27	TRBD1	.	TRBJ2-3	TGTGCCAGCAGTTTTAGGGGGGTCCGGGACAGGGGAGGGAGGTCAGATACGCAGTATTTT	CASSFRGVRDRGGRSDTQYF
TRBV6-5	.	.	TRBJ1-2	TGTGCCAGCAGTTACTCGTCGGGTGGCTACACCTTC	CASSYSSGGYTF
TRBV4-3	.	once	TRBJ2-6	TGCGCCAGCAGCCAAGACGGGACACCTGGGGCCAACGTCCTGACTTTC	CASSQDGTPGANVLTF
TRBV6-1	.	.	TRBJ2-1	TGTGCCAGCATACGCGAGTACAATGAGCAGTTCTTC	CASIREYNEQFF
TRBV15	.	.	TRBJ2-1	TGTGCCACCAGCAGAGATATTGGCAATGAGCAGTTCTTC	CATSRDIGNEQFF
TRBV18	.	.	TRBJ2-7	TGTGCCAGCTCTCCGACCCCCGGGGAGCAGTACTTC	CASSPTPGEQYF
TRBV5-1	.	.	TRBJ2-3	TGCGCCAGCAGCCAGGGACACCGTACAGATACGCAGTATTTT	CASSQGHRTDTQYF
TRBV6-1	.	once	TRBJ1-1	TGTGCCAGCAGTGCGCCTGGGGGGACTGAAGCTTTCTTT	CASSAPGGTEAFF
TRBV7-6	.	.	TRBJ2-6	TGTGCCAGCAGCACCTTCTCTGGGGCCAACGTCCTGACTTTC	CASSTFSGANVLTF
TRBV6-5	.	.	TRBJ1-1	TGTGCCAGCACCCGTCATATCGGCTTTAAGGGGGAAGCTTTCTTT	CASTRHIGFKGEAFF
TRBV18	.	.	TRBJ1-4	TGTGCCAGCTCACCACTGGGTGATGAAAAACTGTTTTTT	CASSPLGDEKLFF
TRBV5-6	.	.	TRBJ2-3	TGTGCCAGCAGCCCACCGTGGGGAGGTACAGATACGCAGTATTTT	CASSPPWGGTDTQYF
TRBV19	TRBD2	.	TRBJ2-3	TGTGCCAGTAGTCAACTAGCGGGAGGTGCAGATACGCAGTATTTT	CASSQLAGGADTQYF
TRBV7-9	.	.	TRBJ2-5	TGTGCCAGCAGCTCCATCCTCGGGGCAAAAGAGACCCAGTACTTC	CASSSILGAKETQYF
TRBV2	.	.	TRBJ1-3	TGTGCCAGCAGTGTGGGGATCCACTCTGGAAACACCATATATTTT	CASSVGIHSGNTIYF
TRBV28	.	.	TRBJ2-4	TGTGCCAGCAGTTTACCCCCTTTCAGTAAACTAATGGCCAAAAACATTCAGTACTTC	CASSLPPFSKLMAKNIQYF
TRBV10-2	TRBD2	.	TRBJ2-1	TGCGCCAGCAGCAACTTAGCGGGAGGGCCCGGTGAGCAGTTCTTC	CASSNLAGGPGEQFF
TRBV9	.	once	TRBJ2-4	TGTGCCAGCAGCCCGCTAGCAGGAGTGGGCAAAAACATTCAGTACTTC	CASSPLAGVGKNIQYF
TRBV5-1	TRBD1	.	TRBJ1-5	TGCGCCAGCAGCTTGGGTACAGGGGGCGTTCAGCCCCAGCATTTT	CASSLGTGGVQPQHF
TRBV4-1	TRBD1	.	TRBJ2-1	TGCGCCAGCAGCCAAGATGAGACAGGGGGGGCCTACAATGAGCAGTTCTTC	CASSQDETGGAYNEQFF
TRBV7-7	.	.	TRBJ2-5	TGTGCCAGCAGCGTGGGACCGCTGGAGACCCAGTACTTC	CASSVGPLETQYF
TRBV6-4	.	.	TRBJ2-1	TGTGCCAGCAGAGGACAGAGCAATGAGCAGTTCTTC	CASRGQSNEQFF
TRBV11-2	.	.	TRBJ1-3	TGTGCCAGCAGCCCCCTCCGAAACACCATATATTTT	CASSPLRNTIYF
TRBV6-1	.	once	TRBJ2-7	TGTGCCAGCAGTGAAGACCGCTACGAGCAGTACTTC	CASSEDRYEQYF
TRBV28	TRBD2	.	TRBJ2-7	TGTGCCAGCACCTCGGGAGGGGGGCGATTCTCCTACGAGCAGTACTTC	CASTSGGGRFSYEQYF
TRBV7-9	TRBD1	.	TRBJ2-5	TGTGCCAGCAGCCTCGTACCCACAGGGGGCCAAGAGACCCAGTACTTC	CASSLVPTGGQETQYF
TRBV10-3	.	.	TRBJ2-1	TGTGCCATCAGTCAGGGGCGAGCATACAATGAGCAGTTCTTC	CAISQGRAYNEQFF
TRBV11-2	.	.	TRBJ2-2	TGTGCCAGCAGAGGGGCTGGGAGAACCGGAAACACCGGGGAGCTGTTTTTT	CASRGAGRTGNTGELFF
TRBV4-1	.	.	TRBJ2-7	TGCGCCAGCAGCCAAGACCTAGCTGGGGGCTCGGAGCAGTACTTC	CASSQDLAGGSEQYF
TRBV5-4	.	.	TRBJ2-5	TGTGCCAGCAGCCCCACTCTTCCGTTGGGCGGCCAAGAGACCCAGTACTTC	CASSPTLPLGGQETQYF
TRBV9	TRBD2	.	TRBJ2-7	TGTGCCAGCAGCGTAGGGACTAGCGGGAGCGGCAGGTCCTACGAGCAGTACTTC	CASSVGTSGSGRSYEQYF
TRBV30	TRBD2	once	TRBJ2-7	TGTGCCTGGAGTTCTAGCGGGAGCTCCTACGAGCAGTACTTC	CAWSSSGSSYEQYF
TRBV4-3	.	.	TRBJ2-7	TGCGCCAGCAGCCAAGCCCTCCGGAGTAGCTCCTACGAGCAGTACTTC	CASSQALRSSSYEQYF
TRBV7-2	.	.	TRBJ2-7	TGTGCCAGCAGAACTTCTACAGGAGGTTACGAGCAGTACTTC	CASRTSTGGYEQYF
TRBV10-1	.	.	TRBJ2-1	TGCGCCAGCAGTGAGTCCGGTCGGAATGAGCAGTTCTTC	CASSESGRNEQFF
TRBV7-8	.	.	TRBJ2-7	TGTGCCAGCAGCATACCACACTACGAGCAGTACTTC	CASSIPHYEQYF
TRBV10-1	.	.	TRBJ2-1	TGCGCCACAGCCCAACCCCCGAGTGCCTTCAATGAGCAGTTCTTC	CATAQPPSAFNEQFF
TRBV7-3	TRBD1	once	TRBJ2-1	TGTGCCAGCAGCTTAATTCAGGGGGCCTACAATGAGCAGTTCTTC	CASSLIQGAYNEQFF
TRBV28	.	.	TRBJ2-1	TGTGCCAGCGGGGGTGCCTCGCAGCCTAATGAGCAGTTCTTC	CASGGASQPNEQFF
TRBV6-5	TRBD1	.	TRBJ1-5	TGTGCCAGCAGTCGTACAGGGGTGGAAAGGCAGCCCCAGCATTTT	CASSRTGVERQPQHF
TRBV28	.	.	TRBJ1-2	TGTGCCAGCAGTTCATCCCCAGGAACGGGCTACACCTTC	CASSSSPGTGYTF
TRBV18	TRBD1	.	TRBJ2-7	TGTGCCAGCTCACCAATTCGGGACAGGAGCTCCTACGAGCAGTACTTC	CASSPIRDRSSYEQYF